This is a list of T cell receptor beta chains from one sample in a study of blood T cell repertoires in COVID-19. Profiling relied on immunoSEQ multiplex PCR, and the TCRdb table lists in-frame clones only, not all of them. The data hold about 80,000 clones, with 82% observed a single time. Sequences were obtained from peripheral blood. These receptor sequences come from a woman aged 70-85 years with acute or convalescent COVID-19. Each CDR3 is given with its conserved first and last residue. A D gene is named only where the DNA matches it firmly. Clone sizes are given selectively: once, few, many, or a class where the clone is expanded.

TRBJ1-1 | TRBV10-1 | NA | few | TGCGCCAGCAGACGGACAGTGAACACTGAAGCTTTCTTT | CASRRTVNTEAFF
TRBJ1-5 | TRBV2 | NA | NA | TGTGCCAGCAGCGTGGGCCGTAGCAATCAGCCCCAGCATTTT | CASSVGRSNQPQHF
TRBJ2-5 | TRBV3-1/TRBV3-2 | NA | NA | TGTGCCAGCAGCCAAGAGGATCCGGGGATGAGAGAGACCCAGTACTTC | CASSQEDPGMRETQYF
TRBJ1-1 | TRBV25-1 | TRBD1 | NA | TGTGCCAGCAGTGAATCCGGACAGGAAGCCTCTGGGGCTTTCTTT | CASSESGQEASGAFF
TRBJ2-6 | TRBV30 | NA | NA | TGTGCCTGGAGTACGGGGGGCGGTGGGGCCAACGTCCTGACTTTC | CAWSTGGGGANVLTF
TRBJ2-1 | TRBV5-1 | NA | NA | TGCGCCAGCAGCTTGGGAGGGAGTTTCGGTGAGCAGTTCTTC | CASSLGGSFGEQFF
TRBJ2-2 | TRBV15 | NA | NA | TGTGCCACCAGCAGAGGCCAACAGAACACCGGGGAGCTGTTTTTT | CATSRGQQNTGELFF
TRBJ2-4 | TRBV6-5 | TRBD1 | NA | TGTGCCAGCCGCTCAAGGGGGCCGGCAAACATTCAGTACTTC | CASRSRGPANIQYF
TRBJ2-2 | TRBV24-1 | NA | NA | TGTGCCACCAGTGGGGAGACCGGGGAGCTGTTTTTT | CATSGETGELFF
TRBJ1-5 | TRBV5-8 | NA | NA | TGTGCCAGCAGCTTGGGAGTCTATAGCAATCAGCCCCAGCATTTT | CASSLGVYSNQPQHF
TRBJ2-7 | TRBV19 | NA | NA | TGTGCCAGTACCCCCCCGGGGTCCGTCGAGCAGTACTTC | CASTPPGSVEQYF
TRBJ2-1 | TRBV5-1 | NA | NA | TGCGCCAGCAGCTTCGGCGGAGGGGGCTTCAATGAGCAGTTCTTC | CASSFGGGGFNEQFF
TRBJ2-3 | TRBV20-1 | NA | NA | TGCAGTGCTAGTCTGCGGAGTGGCACAGATACGCAGTATTTT | CSASLRSGTDTQYF
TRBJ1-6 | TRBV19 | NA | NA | TGTGCCAGTACGGCAGGGCTCAATTCACCCCTCCACTTT | CASTAGLNSPLHF
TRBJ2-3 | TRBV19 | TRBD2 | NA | TGTGCCAGTAGTATATTGGGGGGGACCACAGATACGCAGTATTTT | CASSILGGTTDTQYF
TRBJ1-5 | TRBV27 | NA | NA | TGTGCCAGCAGCCTTAGACAGGTTAATACGCCCCAGCATTTT | CASSLRQVNTPQHF
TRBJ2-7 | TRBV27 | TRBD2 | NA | TGTGCCAGCAGAGGGCGGGGGGAAACCTACGAGCAGTACTTC | CASRGRGETYEQYF
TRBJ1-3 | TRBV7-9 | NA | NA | TGTGCCAGCAGCTTCGTAGGGGGACGCTCTGGAAACACCATATATTTT | CASSFVGGRSGNTIYF
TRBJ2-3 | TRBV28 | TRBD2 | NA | TGTGCCAGCAGTTTACTCGATTCAGGCGGGAGGGATACGCAGTATTTT | CASSLLDSGGRDTQYF
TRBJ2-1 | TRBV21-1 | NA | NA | TGTGCCAGCAGCCACCACGAACAGGGCTGTTGCTACAATGAGCAGTTCTTC | CASSHHEQGCCYNEQFF
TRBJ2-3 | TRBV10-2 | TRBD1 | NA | TGCGCCGGAGAAAGATGGAGGACAGGGATAACAGATACGCAGTATTTT | CAGERWRTGITDTQYF
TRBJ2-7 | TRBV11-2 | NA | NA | TGTGCCAGCAGCTTAGCCGTTAGCGGAAGGTACTACGAGCAGTACTTC | CASSLAVSGRYYEQYF
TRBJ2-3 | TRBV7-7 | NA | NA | TGTGCCAGCAGCTTAGGATTGGGGCAGGGCCAAGATACGCAGTATTTT | CASSLGLGQGQDTQYF
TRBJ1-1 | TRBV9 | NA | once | TGTGCCAGCAGCGTAGAACCCCGGTCGAACACTGAAGCTTTCTTT | CASSVEPRSNTEAFF